This section outlines one T cell receptor beta chain sequence together with its context. The data derive from a study of T cell changes during pregnancy in multiple sclerosis. The table came from immunoSEQ multiplex PCR; TCRdb's copy has only in-frame clones and leaves some out. The sample contains 70,000 to 95,000 clones, 85% to 95% of which appear only once. CDR1 is MNHEY, CDR2 SVGAGI, per germline. V lost 6 bases and J lost 1; bases outside the gene matches: 8. CDR3 length: 15 residues. The sequence derives from a female donor in good health, enrolled as a control in a pregnancy study. V is TRBV6-5 and J is TRBJ2-7; 8 positions agree with TRBD2. Sample: peripheral blood, taken after pregnancy. The CDR3 reads CASRIGTSGSYEQYF. The CDR3 bases are TGTGCCAGCAGGATCGGGACTAGTGGGTCCTACGAGCAGTACTTC.